What follows are 31 T cell receptor beta chains derived from one specimen sequenced in a study of OX40 agonist ivuxolimab in advanced cancers. Assay used: immunoSEQ multiplex PCR; TCRdb lists only in-frame clones, some missing. Of roughly 24,000 clones listed, 75% to 85% are singletons. Sequences were derived from CD4+ or CD8+ T cells sorted from blood, sampled in a trial of the OX40 agonist ivuxolimab. The receptors were gathered from an adult with an advanced solid tumor such as melanoma, head and neck, liver or kidney cancer.

The sample holds one count of this clone. The V and J genes are TRBV6-5 and TRBJ1-1, with D maybe TRBD1 (6 bases). The germline gives CDR1 MNHEY, CDR2 SVGAGI. The CDR3 loop spans 14 amino acids. Between the trimmed V and J ends, which lost 5 bases and 3 bases, there was a span of 13 bases. The CDR3 bases are TGTGCCAGCAGTCCGACCTCAGGGGACACTGAAGCTTTCTTT. Translation gives CASSPTSGDTEAFF.

V gene TRBV4-3 combines with J gene TRBJ1-6; TRBD1 matches at 7 bases. The CDR3 runs to 16 residues. Germline values: CDR1 LGHNA, CDR2 YSLEER. The V and J ends lost 0 bases and 5 bases, in that order; junction bases with no gene match: 4. The CDR3 nucleotides read TGCGCCAGCAGCCAAGATTGGACAGGAAATAATTCACCCCTCCACTTT. This encodes CASSQDWTGNNSPLHF.

This chain connects TRBV10-3 to TRBJ2-1, with a tentative D call TRBD2 (5 bases). The germline V gene has CDR1 ENHRY and CDR2 SYGVKD. V dropped 3 bases and J dropped 4 bases, with 13 bases sitting between them. This CDR3 has 15 amino acids. The CDR3 region has the DNA TGTGCCATCAGTGAATCGCCGGGGTTTTACAATGAGCAGTTCTTC. Its protein is CAISESPGFYNEQFF.

This clone turned up a few times. V and J are TRBV6-5 and TRBJ2-1, with TRBD1 as a possible D gene (6 bases). This CDR3 spans 15 amino acids. Between the trimmed V and J ends, which lost 0 bases and 3 bases, there was a span of 9 bases. CDR1 is MNHEY, CDR2 SVGAGI, per germline. CDR3 protein: CASSYSGQGYNEQFF. CDR3 sequence (DNA): TGTGCCAGCAGTTACTCGGGACAAGGCTACAATGAGCAGTTCTTC.

CDR3 bases: TGTGCCAGCAGCTTGGTACAGGGGAGATTTCAGCCCCAGCATTTT. This codes for CASSLVQGRFQPQHF. This chain connects TRBV5-5 to TRBJ1-5, with 7 bases fitting TRBD1. The J segment lost 6 bases and the V segment lost 0 bases, leaving 6 bases of the junction unmatched. Germline V CDR1 and CDR2: SGHKS, YYEKEE (reference sequence). This CDR3 spans 15 amino acids.

The chain links TRBV25-1 to TRBJ1-2; the match to TRBD1 covers 8 bases. V dropped 1 base and J dropped 10; count of bases not matched to a gene: 8. Germline-derived CDR1 and CDR2 are MGHDK and SYGVNS. This CDR3 is 14 amino acids long. The CDR3 reads CASSELGDRQFYTF. CDR3 nucleotides: TGTGCCAGCAGTGAATTAGGGGACAGGCAATTCTACACCTTC.

The CDR3 nucleotides read TGTGCCAGTAGTAACCCCCCCGGGACAGGCGGCAATCAGCCCCAGCATTTT. Encoded protein: CASSNPPGTGGNQPQHF. This chain connects TRBV19 to TRBJ1-5, with 8 bases identical to TRBD1. The germline CDR1 and CDR2 sequences are LNHDA and SQIVND (reference sequence). CDR3 size: 17 residues. The J segment lost 2 bases and the V segment lost 4 bases, leaving 10 bases of the junction unmatched. Full variable domain (rest looked up from reference TRBV19 and TRBJ1-5): DGGITQSPKYLFRKEGQNVTLSCEQNLNHDAMYWYRQDPGQGLRLIYYSQIVNDFQKGDIAEGYSVSREKKESFPLTVTSAQKNPTAFYLCASSNPPGTGGNQPQHFGDGTRLSIL.

V usage is TRBV7-7 and J usage is TRBJ2-1; 12 positions agree with TRBD1. Germline V gene lookup returns CDR1 SSHAT and CDR2 FNYEAQ (reference sequence). J was trimmed by 7 bases and V by 1 base; bases with no gene match: 5. This CDR3 has 16 residues. CDR3 in amino acids: CASSLGGQGAWNEQFF. The CDR3 coding sequence is TGTGCCAGCAGCTTAGGGGGACAGGGGGCGTGGAATGAGCAGTTCTTC.

This chain connects TRBV7-8 to TRBJ1-2, with a tentative D call TRBD1 (5 bases). Between the trimmed V and J ends, which lost 6 bases and 4 bases, there was a span of 9 bases. This CDR3 contains 12 residues. CDR1 is SGHVS, CDR2 FQNEAQ, per germline. CDR3 loop: CASRGDFYGYTF. Here the CDR3 DNA reads TGTGCCAGCAGGGGGGATTTCTATGGCTACACCTTC.

The chain employs TRBV25-1 and TRBJ1-4; D is ambiguous. V lost 8 bases and J lost 7, with 14 bases in between. Looked up from germline, CDR1 is MGHDK and CDR2 is SYGVNS. The CDR3 has 13 amino acids. The CDR3: CASHDSLGEKLFF. In nucleotides, the CDR3 is TGTGCCAGCCACGACTCTTTGGGTGAAAAACTGTTTTTT.

Regarding this clone: Other DNA sequences from this sample encode an identical CDR3 as well. CDR3 bases: TGCGCCAGCAGCTTTTCGGGCGGCACCTACGAGCAGTACTTC. The encoded protein is CASSFSGGTYEQYF. The chain is built from TRBV5-1 and TRBJ2-7, with unresolved D. This CDR3 contains 14 residues. Germline CDR1 reads SGHRS; CDR2 reads YFSETQ. Trimming took 2 bases from V and 2 from J, leaving 11 bases between them.

The V and J genes are TRBV18 and TRBJ2-2; perhaps D is TRBD1 or TRBD2 (5 bases each). Per the germline V gene, CDR1 is KGHSH and CDR2 is LQKENI. This CDR3 has 15 residues. V was clipped by 3 bases and J by 3 bases, with 11 bases between them. The CDR3 loop is CASSPSGSDTGELFF. For the CDR3, the DNA is TGTGCCAGCTCACCTTCAGGGAGCGACACCGGGGAGCTGTTTTTT.

J is TRBJ1-1 and V is TRBV6-1, with unresolved D. V lost 1 base to trimming and J lost 10 bases, with 1 base between them. The CDR3 is 9 residues long. The germline CDR1 and CDR2 sequences are MNHNS and SASEGT. The CDR3 protein is CASSEGAFF. The DNA of the CDR3 is TGTGCCAGCAGTGAAGGAGCTTTCTTT.

There are a few counts of this clone. The chain has TRBV6-5 and TRBJ2-6; D gene ambiguous. V lost 4 bases and J 4 bases, leaving 8 bases between the germline ends. CDR1 and CDR2 from the germline V gene are MNHEY and SVGAGI. The CDR3 length is 14 residues. The CDR3 sequence: CASSSPAGANVLTF. CDR3 nucleotide sequence: TGTGCCAGCAGTTCCCCGGCGGGGGCCAACGTCCTGACTTTC.

This clone was detected once. The chain links TRBV10-3 to TRBJ2-7, with 7 positions matching TRBD2. Germline CDR1 is ENHRY and CDR2 is SYGVKD. CDR3 length equals 13 residues. J gave up 6 bases and V 11 bases, and 13 bases lay outside the gene matches. The CDR3 nucleotides read TGTGCCCTTCGGGGAGGGTACTTACTCGAGCAGTACTTC. Its protein product is CALRGGYLLEQYF.

In DNA, the CDR3 is TGTGCCAGCAGCCCAGCGGGGGCTAGCACAGATACGCAGTATTTT. Protein product: CASSPAGASTDTQYF. The V call is TRBV13, the J call TRBJ2-3; 8 nucleotides line up with TRBD2. Trimming took 5 bases from V and 0 from J; bases not matched to a gene: 4. Per the germline V gene, CDR1 is PRHDT and CDR2 is FYEKMQ (reference sequence). This CDR3 contains 15 residues.

The chain links TRBV7-9 to TRBJ2-1; D is possibly TRBD1 or TRBD2 (5 bases each). V lost 5 bases and J 5 bases, leaving 10 bases between the germline ends. Germline loops: CDR1 SEHNR, CDR2 FQNEAQ (reference sequence). The CDR3 totals 13 residues. This CDR3 reads CASSGGPDNEQFF. The CDR3 nucleotides are TGTGCCAGCAGCGGGGGACCTGACAATGAGCAGTTCTTC.

The CDR3 region is CASSQEGGAAYEQYF. DNA for the CDR3: TGCGCCAGCAGCCAAGAAGGGGGGGCGGCCTACGAGCAGTACTTC. The chain is built from TRBV4-1 and TRBJ2-7; TRBD2 is a possible D gene (7 bases). Germline values: CDR1 MGHRA, CDR2 YSYEKL. The length of the CDR3 is 15 residues. The V end was cut by 0 bases, the J end by 2 bases, with 11 bases between.

This clone counts as medium-sized. The chain uses TRBV9 and TRBJ1-2, with D perhaps matching TRBD1 (6 bases). With 0 bases removed from V and 2 bases from J, the gap between germline ends came to 14 bases. Germline values: CDR1 SGDLS, CDR2 YYNGEE. This CDR3 comprises 16 residues. The chain's CDR3 is CASSVAAGGGNYGYTF. CDR3 nucleotides: TGTGCCAGCAGCGTAGCTGCGGGGGGCGGCAACTATGGCTACACCTTC. Full variable domain (outside the CDR3, taken from reference TRBV9 and TRBJ1-2): DSGVTQTPKHLITATGQRVTLRCSPRSGDLSVYWYQQSLDQGLQFLIQYYNGEERAKGNILERFSAQQFPDLHSELNLSSLELGDSALYFCASSVAAGGGNYGYTFGSGTRLTVV.

V usage is TRBV9 and J usage is TRBJ2-1, with D perhaps matching TRBD1 (6 bases). The V end was cut by 0 bases, the J end by 8 bases, with 12 bases between. This CDR3 is 14 amino acids long. CDR1 SGDLS and CDR2 YYNGEE come from the germline V gene. CDR3 in amino acids: CASSVGYRAHEQFF. CDR3 coding DNA: TGTGCCAGCAGCGTAGGGTACAGGGCCCATGAGCAGTTCTTC.

The CDR3 DNA follows: TGTGCCAGCAGCTTGGGGATCACTATGAACACTGAAGCTTTCTTT. Amino acids: CASSLGITMNTEAFF. The J gene is TRBJ1-1, the V gene TRBV5-4; D is unclear. The CDR3 is made up of 15 amino acids. V shed 0 bases and J shed 0 bases, with 9 bases lying between them. In germline, CDR1 is SGHNT, CDR2 YYREEE (reference sequence).

The chain has TRBV9 and TRBJ1-3; D remains unclear. This CDR3 contains 12 residues. The germline CDR1 and CDR2 sequences are SGDLS and YYNGEE. Trimming left V 3 bases short and J 4 bases short, with 5 bases between. In DNA form, the CDR3 reads TGTGCCAGCAGCGGCAGCGGAAACACCATATATTTT. Encoded protein: CASSGSGNTIYF. The whole variable domain, filled in from reference TRBV9 and TRBJ1-3, reads DSGVTQTPKHLITATGQRVTLRCSPRSGDLSVYWYQQSLDQGLQFLIQYYNGEERAKGNILERFSAQQFPDLHSELNLSSLELGDSALYFCASSGSGNTIYFGEGSWLTVV.

The gene calls are TRBV19 and TRBJ2-7, with TRBD1 as a possible D gene (6 bases). This CDR3 region has 14 residues. Between the trimmed V and J ends, which lost 5 bases and 3 bases, there was a span of 14 bases. Germline loops: CDR1 LNHDA, CDR2 SQIVND (reference sequence). The CDR3 DNA reads TGTGCCAGTAGTGTGGGCGACAGGTACTACGAGCAGTACTTC. Protein product: CASSVGDRYYEQYF.

This rearrangement joins TRBV6-5 to TRBJ1-1, with D unclear. This CDR3 comprises 14 residues. Germline V gene sequence: CDR1 MNHEY, CDR2 SVGAGI. The V gene lost 7 bases and the J gene lost 5 bases, with 17 bases spanning the gap. CDR3 amino acids: CASTYREGRTEAFF. The CDR3 bases are TGTGCCAGCACCTACCGGGAAGGGAGGACTGAAGCTTTCTTT.

V is TRBV10-1 and J is TRBJ2-3; D uncertain. The CDR3 has 14 amino acids. V lost 3 bases and J 4 bases, leaving 11 bases between the germline ends. The V gene's germline CDR1 is WNHNN and CDR2 SYGVQD (reference sequence). CDR3 bases: TGCGCCAGCAGTGAAGGCCGCCTGGCAGATACGCAGTATTTT. It yields the protein CASSEGRLADTQYF.

The V and J genes are TRBV9 and TRBJ2-3, with 9 bases identical to TRBD2. Germline V gives CDR1 SGDLS, CDR2 YYNGEE. V shed 5 bases, J shed 4 bases, and the junction held 8 bases outside the gene matches. This CDR3 spans 15 amino acids. The CDR3 DNA sequence: TGTGCCAGCAGTCCTAGCGGGGCCGTGTCAGATACGCAGTATTTT. Amino acid sequence: CASSPSGAVSDTQYF. The variable domain in full, completed from reference TRBV9 and TRBJ2-3, reads DSGVTQTPKHLITATGQRVTLRCSPRSGDLSVYWYQQSLDQGLQFLIQYYNGEERAKGNILERFSAQQFPDLHSELNLSSLELGDSALYFCASSPSGAVSDTQYFGPGTRLTVL.

The chain employs TRBV7-9 and TRBJ1-2; D call uncertain. CDR3 length: 15 residues. Germline assignment: CDR1 SEHNR and CDR2 FQNEAQ (reference sequence). V dropped 5 bases and J dropped 4 bases, with 17 bases sitting between them. CDR3: CASSPEGRDRYGYTF. For the CDR3, the DNA is TGTGCCAGCAGCCCAGAGGGCAGAGATCGCTATGGCTACACCTTC.

The chain is built from TRBV14 and TRBJ2-3; D is uncertain. The CDR3 loop spans 16 amino acids. Germline lookup yields CDR1 SGHDN and CDR2 FVKESK. Deletions cut 0 bases from V and 3 bases from J, with 13 bases between. CDR3 protein: CASSQDRLLMTDTQYF. CDR3 in DNA: TGTGCCAGCAGCCAAGATCGACTGCTTATGACAGATACGCAGTATTTT.

V and J are TRBV15 and TRBJ2-1, with TRBD2 matching over 11 bases. The V gene's germline CDR1 is LNHNV and CDR2 YYDKDF (reference sequence). The trim removed 5 bases at V and 9 bases at J, leaving 6 bases unmatched. The CDR3 is 14 residues long. The chain's CDR3 is CATSLSSGGSEQFF. In nucleotides, the CDR3 is TGTGCCACCAGCTTATCTAGCGGGGGGTCTGAGCAGTTCTTC.

Here the CDR3 reads CATSEQGPHTEAFF. The CDR3 bases are TGTGCCACCAGCGAACAGGGGCCCCACACTGAAGCTTTCTTT. The chain has TRBV15 and TRBJ1-1; 7 positions agree with TRBD1. Looked up from germline, CDR1 is LNHNV and CDR2 is YYDKDF (reference sequence). This CDR3 has 14 amino acids. The V and J ends lost 5 bases and 3 bases, in that order; junction bases with no gene match: 6.

The chain recombines TRBV7-9 with TRBJ1-6, with TRBD1 as a possible D gene (5 bases). The CDR3 has 15 amino acids. Trimming cost V 4 bases and J 7 bases, with 14 bases left between them. Germline V CDR1 and CDR2: SEHNR, FQNEAQ (reference sequence). This CDR3 reads CASSSSRVRNSPLHF. CDR3 sequence (DNA): TGTGCCAGCAGCTCCTCCAGGGTTAGGAATTCACCCCTCCACTTT.